This TCR beta chain was found in a study of cytomegalovirus exposure and HLA in healthy donors. The study, taken as a whole, reports: Several of the most significant clusters appeared, in a later analysis, to be linked to common viral pathogens. What TCR beta sequences reportedly achieved was accurate prediction of HLA-A and HLA-B alleles in most subjects.

The CDR3 runs 15 residues. Germline CDR1 and CDR2: SGHTS and YDEGEE. V was pared by 5 bases and J by 11 bases, with 13 bases of the junction left unmatched. For this clone: The antigen is unknown.

PCR used 60 Vbeta primers and 13 Jbeta primers. The repertoire was sequenced with immunoSEQ multiplex PCR; TCRdb's copy has only in-frame clones and lacks some. Of about 98,000 clones in the sample, 65% to 80% were seen once. The source is a man aged 60 to 69 in good health and CMV-seropositive. Input material: PBMCs. The chain links TRBV5-8 to TRBJ1-4; TRBD1 matches 9 bases. The CDR3 region has the DNA TGTGCCAGCAGACAACAGGGGGCAATTGGATCCAAACTGTTTTTT. Its protein product is CASRQQGAIGSKLFF.